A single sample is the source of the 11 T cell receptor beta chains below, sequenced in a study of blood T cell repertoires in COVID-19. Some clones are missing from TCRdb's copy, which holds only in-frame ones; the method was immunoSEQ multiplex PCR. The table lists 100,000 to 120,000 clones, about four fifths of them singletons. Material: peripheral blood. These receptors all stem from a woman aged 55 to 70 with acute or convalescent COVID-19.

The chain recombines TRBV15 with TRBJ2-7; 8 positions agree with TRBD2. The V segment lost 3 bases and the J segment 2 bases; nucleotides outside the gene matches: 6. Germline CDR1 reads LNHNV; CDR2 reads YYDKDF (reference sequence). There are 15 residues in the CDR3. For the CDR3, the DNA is TGTGCCACCAGCAGCCACCGGGGGGGGACCTACGAGCAGTACTTC. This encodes CATSSHRGGTYEQYF.

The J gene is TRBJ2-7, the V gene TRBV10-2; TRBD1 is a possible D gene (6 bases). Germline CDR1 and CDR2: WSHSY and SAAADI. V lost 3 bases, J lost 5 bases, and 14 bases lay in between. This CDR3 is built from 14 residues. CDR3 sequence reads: CASSDGQGLDEQYF. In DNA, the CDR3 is TGCGCCAGCAGTGATGGTCAGGGGCTCGACGAGCAGTACTTC.

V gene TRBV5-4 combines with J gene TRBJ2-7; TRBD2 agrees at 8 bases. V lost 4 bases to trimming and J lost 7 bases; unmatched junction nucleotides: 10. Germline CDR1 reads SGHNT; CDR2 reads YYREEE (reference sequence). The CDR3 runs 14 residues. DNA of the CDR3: TGTGCCAGCAGCACCACGGGGGGGCCACAGGAGCAGTACTTC. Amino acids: CASSTTGGPQEQYF.

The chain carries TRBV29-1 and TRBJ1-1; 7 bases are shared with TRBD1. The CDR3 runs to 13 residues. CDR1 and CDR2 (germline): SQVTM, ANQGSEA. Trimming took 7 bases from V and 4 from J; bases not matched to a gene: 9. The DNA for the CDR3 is TGCAGCGAACCGACAGGGAAAGGCACTGAAGCTTTCTTT. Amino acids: CSEPTGKGTEAFF. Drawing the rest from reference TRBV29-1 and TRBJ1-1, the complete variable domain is SAVISQKPSRDICQRGTSLTIQCQVDSQVTMMFWYRQQPGQSLTLIATANQGSEATYESGFVIDKFPISRPNLTFSTLTVSNMSPEDSSIYLCSEPTGKGTEAFFGQGTRLTVV.

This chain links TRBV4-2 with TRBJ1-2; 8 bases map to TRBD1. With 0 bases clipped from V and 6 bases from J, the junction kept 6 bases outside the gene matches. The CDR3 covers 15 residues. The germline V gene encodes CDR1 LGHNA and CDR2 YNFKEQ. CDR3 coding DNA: TGTGCCAGCAGCCAAGAACGGAACAGGGGGGATGGCTACACCTTC. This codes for CASSQERNRGDGYTF.

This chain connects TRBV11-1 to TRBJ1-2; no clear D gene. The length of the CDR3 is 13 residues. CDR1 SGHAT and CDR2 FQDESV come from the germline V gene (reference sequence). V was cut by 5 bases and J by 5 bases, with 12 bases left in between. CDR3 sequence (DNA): TGTGCCAGCAGCATCAGGACTGTTTATGGCTACACCTTC. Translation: CASSIRTVYGYTF.

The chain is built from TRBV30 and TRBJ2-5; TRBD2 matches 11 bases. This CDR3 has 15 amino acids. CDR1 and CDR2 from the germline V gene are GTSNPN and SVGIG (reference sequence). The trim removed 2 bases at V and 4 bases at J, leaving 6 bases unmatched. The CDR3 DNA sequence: TGTGCCTGGAGTAACCTAGCGGGGGGTCTAGAGACCCAGTACTTC. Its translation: CAWSNLAGGLETQYF.

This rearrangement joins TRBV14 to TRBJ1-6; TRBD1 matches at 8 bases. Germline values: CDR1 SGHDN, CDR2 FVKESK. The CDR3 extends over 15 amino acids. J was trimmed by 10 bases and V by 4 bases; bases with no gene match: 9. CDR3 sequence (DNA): TGTGCCAGCAGCCCGAGACAGGGGTCCTACTCACCCCTCCACTTT. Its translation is CASSPRQGSYSPLHF.

The CDR3 DNA reads TGCGCCAGCAGCCAAGATGCAACAGAGACTAACTATGGCTACACCTTC. Translating gives CASSQDATETNYGYTF. The V and J genes are TRBV4-1 and TRBJ1-2; no firm D call. This CDR3 has 16 amino acids. Germline V gene sequence: CDR1 MGHRA, CDR2 YSYEKL. The V and J ends lost 0 bases and 0 bases respectively, with 11 bases between them.

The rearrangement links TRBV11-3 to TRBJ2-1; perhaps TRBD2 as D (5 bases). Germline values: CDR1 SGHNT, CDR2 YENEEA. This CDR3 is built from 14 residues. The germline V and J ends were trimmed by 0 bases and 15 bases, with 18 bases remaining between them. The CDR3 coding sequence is TGTGCCAGCAGCTTAGACCCTAGCTCGGGGTTGCGGTTCTTC. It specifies CASSLDPSSGLRFF.

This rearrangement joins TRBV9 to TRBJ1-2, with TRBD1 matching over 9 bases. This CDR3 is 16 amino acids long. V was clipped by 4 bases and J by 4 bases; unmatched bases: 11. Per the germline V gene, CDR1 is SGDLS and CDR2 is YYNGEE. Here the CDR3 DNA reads TGTGCCAGCAGCCTATGGACAGGGGAGACGGGCTATGGCTACACCTTC. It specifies CASSLWTGETGYGYTF.